The clone carrying this T cell receptor (beta chain) came up a few times. Per the germline V gene, CDR1 is SEHNR and CDR2 is FQNEAQ (reference sequence). The V and J ends lost 2 bases and 0 bases, in that order; junction bases with no gene match: 5. The CDR3 loop spans 17 amino acids. The data originate from a study of blood T cells in healthy people across ages. A J-beta primer mix and a sample-barcoded 5' primer were used in a second PCR of about 7 to 12 cycles. Sequencing of every sample gave 3 million or more CDR3-containing paired-end reads. MiXCR was run by TCRdb on the 5' RACE reads, yielding one entry per CDR3 protein. The profile shows about 1.6 million distinct CDR3 sequences, about 32% of them singletons.

The V and J genes are TRBV7-9 and TRBJ2-7, with 12 positions matching TRBD2. Sequencing was done on a sample of blood. The receptor was isolated from a woman aged 25-40 years in good health. CDR3 DNA sequence: TGTGCCAGCAGCTTACCTAGCGGGAGGGTTAGCTCCTACGAGCAGTACTTC. Protein sequence: CASSLPSGRVSSYEQYF.